A selection of T cell receptor beta chains follows, all from one sample in a study of blood T cell repertoires in COVID-19. Clones were read by immunoSEQ multiplex PCR, and TCRdb kept only the in-frame ones, dropping some. This sample has under 95,000 clones, with approximately 88% found just once. Sequenced input: peripheral blood. All receptors derive from a man aged 60 to 75 with acute or convalescent COVID-19. Each CDR3 is given with its conserved first and last residue. Expanded clones get a size class; other rows say once, few or many, or leave the size out.

J | size | V | CDR3
TRBJ2-2 | NA | TRBV10-2 | CASSARGGLKGGELFF
TRBJ2-7 | NA | TRBV5-1 | CASSLAGTEQYF
TRBJ2-1 | NA | TRBV29-1 | CSVVRGRYEQFF
TRBJ2-5 | NA | TRBV5-4 | CASSLPSGETQYF
TRBJ1-3 | NA | TRBV5-6 | CASSLLGPSGNTIYF
TRBJ1-2 | NA | TRBV4-3 | CASSQVPGGEYGYTF
TRBJ1-1 | NA | TRBV7-6 | CASSPTAGTENTEAFF
TRBJ2-3 | NA | TRBV7-6 | CASSLDSYNTDTQYF
TRBJ2-2 | NA | TRBV23-1 | CASSHSQGVSGELFF
TRBJ1-1 | once | TRBV30 | CAWSYSRLAEAFF
TRBJ2-7 | NA | TRBV6-6 | CASSRTGTPVPYEQYF
TRBJ1-2 | few | TRBV19 | CASSKTGEDYGYTF
TRBJ1-2 | once | TRBV6-2/TRBV6-3 | CASSWGGLANYGYTF
TRBJ1-2 | once | TRBV18 | CASSTGGGYTF
TRBJ1-5 | NA | TRBV19 | CASSITRGYQPQHF
TRBJ1-1 | NA | TRBV19 | CASSPRSAGWSTEAFF
TRBJ2-7 | NA | TRBV12-3/TRBV12-4 | CASSSDSYEQYF
TRBJ2-7 | NA | TRBV9 | CASSVEGVGEQYF
TRBJ1-1 | NA | TRBV4-2 | CASSQDIGLNTEAFF
TRBJ2-2 | NA | TRBV24-1 | CATSDQTGVNGELFF
TRBJ2-7 | NA | TRBV29-1 | CSTRDSSAYEQYF
TRBJ1-5 | NA | TRBV18 | CASSPERSQPQHF
TRBJ1-1 | once | TRBV19 | CASTLHTGNTEAFF
TRBJ2-1 | NA | TRBV6-2/TRBV6-3 | CASSYSPGDQETQFF
TRBJ1-2 | NA | TRBV2 | CASVPGYTF
TRBJ1-5 | few | TRBV6-1 | CASSEMLGNQPQHF
TRBJ1-1 | once | TRBV10-3 | CAISGRGDTEAFF
TRBJ1-2 | NA | TRBV7-8 | CASSIRQGGPKGYTF
TRBJ2-7 | few | TRBV10-3 | CAISEAGSLYEQYF
TRBJ2-6 | NA | TRBV29-1 | CSVRDSGANVLTF
TRBJ2-5 | NA | TRBV7-6 | CASRGWGGREETQYF
TRBJ1-3 | once | TRBV19 | CASSTQGARGNTIYF
TRBJ1-1 | NA | TRBV5-1 | CASRPGTGGAYTEAFF
TRBJ1-3 | once | TRBV5-1 | CASSLRQGAGGNTIYF
TRBJ1-1 | NA | TRBV7-2 | CASSQQGAAEAFF
TRBJ1-1 | few | TRBV10-2 | CASSDGRGRDKAFF
TRBJ2-2 | NA | TRBV7-8 | CASSLAGARELFF
TRBJ2-2 | NA | TRBV11-2 | CASSPNSGTGELFF
TRBJ1-6 | NA | TRBV6-5 | CASRIDRVNSPLHF
TRBJ1-2 | NA | TRBV4-3 | CASSQDWGQGADGYTF
TRBJ1-3 | NA | TRBV27 | CASSRGGSSGNTIYF
TRBJ2-3 | NA | TRBV9 | CASSVVGVGGASTDTQYF
TRBJ1-1 | NA | TRBV5-6 | CASSSDPGGGEAFF
TRBJ2-5 | NA | TRBV27 | CASRGGVETQYF
TRBJ2-2 | NA | TRBV5-6 | CASSPVGRGTGELFF
TRBJ1-5 | NA | TRBV7-2 | CASTNAGTSSNQPQHF
TRBJ2-1 | few | TRBV5-6 | CASSPGLYRGEQFF
TRBJ2-7 | NA | TRBV10-3 | CAISGDRGAYEQYF
TRBJ1-6 | NA | TRBV11-2 | CASSLEQGSPLHF
TRBJ1-1 | NA | TRBV6-5 | CASRLSNTEAFF
TRBJ1-1 | NA | TRBV14 | CASSPRQGGAFF